What follows are 25 T cell receptor beta chains derived from one specimen sequenced in a study of T-cell reconstitution after alpha-beta-depleted transplantation in children. Construction of the TCRbeta library involved unique molecular identifiers. TCRdb passed the PCR reads through MiXCR, listing each CDR3 protein once. The table includes around 400,000 distinct CDR3 sequences, roughly 22% detected once. The sequenced sample was PBMCs from the stem cell graft donor, obtained from the stem cell graft. Receptors were obtained from a human donor who donated a stem cell graft to a child with acute myeloid leukemia.

This clonotype was counted at least ten times. The chain carries TRBV15 and TRBJ1-3, with 7 bases lining up with TRBD1. Trimming at V came to 0 bases and at J to 2 bases, leaving 4 bases not matched to a gene. Germline CDR1 is LNHNV and CDR2 is YYDKDF (reference sequence). This CDR3 spans 16 amino acids. CDR3: CATSRDPGTAGNTIYF. The CDR3 nucleotides read TGTGCCACCAGCAGAGACCCTGGGACAGCTGGAAACACCATATATTTT.

The table lists this clonotype with a few counts. The chain recombines TRBV9 with TRBJ2-5; D tentatively fits TRBD1 or TRBD2 (5 bases each). CDR3 length: 15 residues. Between the trimmed V and J ends, which lost 0 bases and 5 bases, there was a span of 14 bases. Germline CDR1 and CDR2: SGDLS and YYNGEE. CDR3 DNA sequence: TGTGCCAGCAGCGTAGATAGAGGGGTAGAGGAGACCCAGTACTTC. Translated, it gives CASSVDRGVEETQYF.

The chain joins TRBV4-1 to TRBJ1-5, with D maybe TRBD1 (5 bases). Trimming removed 4 bases from V and 5 bases from J, with 12 bases in between. The germline V gene encodes CDR1 MGHRA and CDR2 YSYEKL. The CDR3 totals 14 residues. The CDR3 region is CASSPVGVDQPQHF. The CDR3 DNA follows: TGCGCCAGCAGCCCCGTAGGGGTCGATCAGCCCCAGCATTTT.

At least ten counts were recorded for this clonotype. The V and J genes are TRBV29-1 and TRBJ1-1; 7 positions agree with TRBD1. This CDR3 has 13 amino acids. Germline CDR1 is SQVTM and CDR2 is ANQGSEA. The V gene end was trimmed by 7 bases and the J gene end by 1 base; junction bases not matched to a gene: 6. This chain's CDR3 is CSGMDRKNTEAFF. CDR3 nucleotides: TGCAGCGGGATGGACAGGAAGAACACTGAAGCTTTCTTT.

This clonotype came up a few times. This chain joins TRBV24-1 and TRBJ2-1; TRBD2 agrees at 8 bases. This CDR3 spans 13 amino acids. V was clipped by 8 bases and J by 8 bases; unmatched bases: 7. The germline V gene has CDR1 KGHDR and CDR2 SFDVKD. The chain's CDR3 is CATNWREDDEQFF. In DNA, the CDR3 is TGTGCCACCAACTGGCGGGAGGATGATGAGCAGTTCTTC.

This clonotype has a count of ten or more. The chain uses TRBV5-5 and TRBJ2-5, with 9 bases identical to TRBD1. CDR3 size: 16 residues. Germline CDR1 reads SGHKS; CDR2 reads YYEKEE (reference sequence). J lost 3 bases, V lost 3 bases, and 9 bases had no gene match. The DNA of the CDR3 is TGTGCCAGCAGCTCTATCACAGGGGGCGGAGAAGAGACCCAGTACTTC. As protein: CASSSITGGGEETQYF.

J is TRBJ1-1 and V is TRBV5-1; 7 bases are shared with TRBD1. Trimming took 6 bases from V and 1 from J; bases not matched to a gene: 12. Germline V gene sequence: CDR1 SGHRS, CDR2 YFSETQ. The CDR3 loop spans 16 amino acids. CDR3 residues: CASTYEKRQGNTEAFF. CDR3 coding DNA: TGCGCCAGCACCTACGAAAAGCGACAGGGGAACACTGAAGCTTTCTTT.

The sample holds many counts of this clonotype. The rearrangement uses TRBV20-1 and TRBJ2-7; the D gene is possibly TRBD2 (6 bases). V was clipped by 6 bases and J by 0 bases, with 12 bases between them. The CDR3 has 13 amino acids. From germline, CDR1 is DFQATT and CDR2 SNEGSKA (reference sequence). Written as DNA, the CDR3 is TGCAGTGCCGAGACTAGAAGCTCCTACGAGCAGTACTTC. It specifies CSAETRSSYEQYF.

The chain carries TRBV5-5 and TRBJ1-1, with D unresolved. Trimming removed 1 base at V and 0 bases at J, with 16 bases between. This CDR3 region has 17 residues. The germline V gene has CDR1 SGHKS and CDR2 YYEKEE (reference sequence). CDR3 coding DNA: TGTGCCAGCAGCTTGCTTTCTGCTTCATTTATGAACACTGAAGCTTTCTTT. It translates to CASSLLSASFMNTEAFF.

This rearrangement joins TRBV20-1 to TRBJ2-3; TRBD2 might be the D (5 bases). Per germline, CDR1 DFQATT and CDR2 SNEGSKA (reference sequence). The V gene lost 0 bases and the J gene lost 4 bases, with 14 bases spanning the gap. The CDR3 loop spans 15 amino acids. CDR3 sequence (DNA): TGCAGTGCTAGAGATTCGAGGGAATGGGCAGATACGCAGTATTTT. Translated: CSARDSREWADTQYF.

In this sample, this clonotype turned up a few times. The J gene is TRBJ2-7, the V gene TRBV29-1; D remains unclear. The CDR3 extends over 13 amino acids. In germline, CDR1 is SQVTM, CDR2 ANQGSEA. Trimming stripped 4 bases from V and 0 bases from J, with 10 bases between. DNA of the CDR3: TGCAGCGTTGTTAGTATGGCCTCCTACGAGCAGTACTTC. This codes for CSVVSMASYEQYF.

This clonotype was detected ten times or more. This chain uses TRBV20-1 with TRBJ2-3; TRBD1 matches at 8 bases. J was trimmed by 4 bases and V by 3 bases; bases with no gene match: 9. From germline, CDR1 is DFQATT and CDR2 SNEGSKA (reference sequence). The CDR3 extends over 15 amino acids. CDR3 DNA sequence: TGCAGTGCTAGGGTAGGACAGGGTCGCCCAGATACGCAGTATTTT. Protein: CSARVGQGRPDTQYF.

This clonotype has a count of ten or more. The gene calls are TRBV20-1 and TRBJ2-7, with 11 bases fitting TRBD1. V was pared by 2 bases and J by 7 bases, with 13 bases of the junction left unmatched. This CDR3 comprises 16 residues. Germline CDR1 reads DFQATT; CDR2 reads SNEGSKA (reference sequence). This CDR3 is CSARPYSGTGGWEQYF. CDR3 bases: TGCAGTGCTAGACCCTACTCCGGGACAGGGGGTTGGGAGCAGTACTTC.

This clonotype was seen ten or more times. The chain employs TRBV12-3 or TRBV12-4 and TRBJ1-1; TRBD1 agrees at 8 bases. The CDR3 loop spans 15 amino acids. After removal of 4 bases from V and 4 bases from J, the junction contained 8 bases not matched to a gene. The DNA for the CDR3 is TGTGCCAGCAGTTCAAACAGGGGGTTGCCCACTGAAGCTTTCTTT. Residues: CASSSNRGLPTEAFF.

The V and J genes are TRBV12-3 or TRBV12-4 and TRBJ1-1, with 7 bases matching TRBD1. The V segment lost 6 bases and the J segment 4 bases; nucleotides outside the gene matches: 8. The CDR3 has 14 amino acids. This CDR3 reads CASSSRDRATEAFF. In nucleotides, the CDR3 is TGTGCCAGCAGCTCAAGAGACAGGGCCACTGAAGCTTTCTTT.

The chain employs TRBV10-2 and TRBJ1-6; 7 bases map to TRBD1. V trimming: 10 bases; J trimming: 4 bases; junction bases outside the gene matches: 4. Germline CDR1 reads WSHSY; CDR2 reads SAAADI. This CDR3 spans 13 amino acids. The CDR3 DNA follows: TGCGCCATCTCGACAGGGTATAATTCACCCCTCCACTTT. This translates into CAISTGYNSPLHF.

This clonotype was counted a few times. This rearrangement joins TRBV25-1 to TRBJ2-1; 10 bases agree with TRBD2. V trimming: 1 base; J trimming: 0 bases; junction bases outside the gene matches: 3. Germline V CDR1 and CDR2: MGHDK, SYGVNS. The CDR3 is 17 amino acids. The CDR3 coding sequence is TGTGCCAGCAGTGAATCGGGGACTAGCGTCTCCTACAATGAGCAGTTCTTC. As protein: CASSESGTSVSYNEQFF.

The chain uses TRBV7-6 and TRBJ2-2; no clear D gene. This CDR3 contains 15 residues. The V end lost 0 bases, the J end lost 6 bases, and 11 bases lay between the germline ends. CDR1 and CDR2 (germline): SGHVS, FNYEAQ. The CDR3 loop is CASSLALSEPGELFF. DNA of the CDR3: TGTGCCAGCAGCTTAGCACTATCCGAACCCGGGGAGCTGTTTTTT.

In its sample, this clonotype was seen a few times. A much more abundant neighbour one base away suggests this may be a read error. The V and J genes are TRBV20-1 and TRBJ1-2; D possibly corresponds to TRBD1 (6 bases). This CDR3 comprises 15 residues. CDR1 and CDR2 (germline): DFQATT, SNEGSKA (reference sequence). The CDR3 is CCARDATGFGYGYTF. Written as DNA, the CDR3 is TGCTGTGCTAGAGATGCCACAGGGTTTGGGTATGGCTACACCTTC.

The sample holds many counts of this clonotype. The chain combines TRBV3-1 with TRBJ2-2; 10 bases are shared with TRBD1. Per the germline V gene, CDR1 is LGHDT and CDR2 is YNNKEL (reference sequence). Losses at the gene ends were 4 bases for V and 3 bases for J; bases not matched to a gene: 8. The CDR3 has 17 amino acids. CDR3 sequence (DNA): TGTGCCAGCAGCCTGAGGCGGGACAGGGGTTACACCGGGGAGCTGTTTTTT. Translating it yields CASSLRRDRGYTGELFF.

The CDR3 spells CASSLTDRYAQPQHF. The CDR3 DNA sequence: TGTGCCAGCAGTTTAACGGACAGGTATGCGCAGCCCCAGCATTTT. V usage is TRBV12-3 or TRBV12-4 and J usage is TRBJ1-5, with 7 bases matching TRBD1. The CDR3 runs to 15 residues. V lost 2 bases to trimming and J lost 7 bases; unmatched junction nucleotides: 8.

This sequence joins TRBV12-3 or TRBV12-4 and TRBJ2-5, with D possibly matching TRBD1 (6 bases). Between the trimmed V and J ends, which lost 3 bases and 0 bases, there was a span of 11 bases. The CDR3 runs 15 residues. In DNA, the CDR3 is TGTGCCAGCAGTTTGATAGGGACAAACCAAGAGACCCAGTACTTC. Translating it yields CASSLIGTNQETQYF.

This clonotype was counted ten times or more. The chain couples TRBV6-1 to TRBJ2-3; D is possibly TRBD2 (7 bases). CDR1 and CDR2 (germline): MNHNS, SASEGT. V was clipped by 7 bases and J by 0 bases, with 17 bases between them. This CDR3 has 16 amino acids. This CDR3 is CASKQGGVGSTDTQYF. The CDR3 nucleotides are TGTGCCAGCAAACAAGGGGGGGTCGGGAGCACAGATACGCAGTATTTT.

This clonotype was picked up a small number of times. The chain links TRBV7-2 to TRBJ2-1; D ambiguous. The ends were cut back, 1 base at V and 8 bases at J, with 15 bases in the middle. The CDR3 contains 15 residues. Germline V gene sequence: CDR1 SGHTA, CDR2 FQGNSA. In DNA, the CDR3 is TGTGCCAGCAGCTTAGGCAACATGAAAGGCGATGAGCAGTTCTTC. Its translation is CASSLGNMKGDEQFF.

In its sample, this clonotype was seen a few times. The J gene is TRBJ2-7, the V gene TRBV24-1; 9 bases line up with TRBD1. CDR1 and CDR2 (germline): KGHDR, SFDVKD. The CDR3 extends over 15 amino acids. J gave up 3 bases and V 3 bases, and 5 bases lay outside the gene matches. Written as DNA, the CDR3 is TGTGCCACCAGTGATCCAGGGACAGGGATCTACGAGCAGTACTTC. It codes for CATSDPGTGIYEQYF.